A single sample is the source of the 16 T cell receptor beta chains below, sequenced in a study of Ad26.COV2.S vaccination and SARS-CoV-2 variants. Treatment of the sample: around 19 received Ad26.COV2.S at low or high dose, single or two shots; about 5 received placebo; per-sample allocation not given. The investigators took samples on day 63 after the first vaccine or placebo injection. Measured with immunoSEQ multiplex PCR; TCRdb has only the in-frame clones, and not every one. This table has 350,000 to 500,000 clones, roughly 88% appearing once. Sequences were derived from peripheral blood, sampled in a trial of Ad26.COV2.S vaccine versus placebo. These receptors all come from a person between 18 and 65 years old who received the Ad26.COV2.S COVID-19 vaccine or a placebo.

The rearrangement links TRBV6-2 or TRBV6-3 to TRBJ2-6; tentative D call: TRBD1 (5 bases). The germline V gene has CDR1 MNHEY and CDR2 SVGEGT. CDR3 length: 18 residues. Trimming stripped 1 base from V and 1 base from J, with 14 bases between. CDR3 sequence reads: CASSYWGRLRSGANVLTF. In DNA form, the CDR3 reads TGTGCCAGCAGTTACTGGGGCAGACTTCGGTCTGGGGCCAACGTCCTGACTTTC.

V gene TRBV7-8 combines with J gene TRBJ2-2; 9 bases are a match to TRBD2. The CDR3 contains 15 residues. V was clipped by 1 base and J by 5 bases; unmatched bases: 2. Germline CDR1 is SGHVS and CDR2 is FQNEAQ. The DNA for the CDR3 is TGTGCCAGCAGCTTAGGCGGGGGGGAAACCGGGGAGCTGTTTTTT. The encoded protein is CASSLGGGETGELFF.

This clone was counted a few times. The V and J genes are TRBV4-2 and TRBJ2-5; 8 bases are shared with TRBD2. Germline CDR1 LGHNA, CDR2 YNFKEQ. V dropped 4 bases and J dropped 4; count of bases not matched to a gene: 8. The CDR3 sequence is 15 residues long. The CDR3 protein is CASSPQERGPETQYF. The CDR3 bases are TGTGCCAGCAGCCCCCAGGAGCGGGGGCCAGAGACCCAGTACTTC.

The chain combines TRBV29-1 with TRBJ2-2, with D perhaps matching TRBD2 (6 bases). CDR1 is SQVTM, CDR2 ANQGSEA, per germline. This CDR3 contains 13 residues. The germline V and J ends were trimmed by 6 bases and 0 bases, with 8 bases remaining between them. The CDR3, as DNA: TGCAGCGTGGGACTTTCGAACACCGGGGAGCTGTTTTTT. It specifies CSVGLSNTGELFF.

The CDR3 DNA is TGTGCCAGCAGCGCCGACACCTACGAGCAGTACTTC. Amino acid sequence: CASSADTYEQYF. V is TRBV7-2 and J is TRBJ2-7; D unclear. Germline-derived CDR1 and CDR2 are SGHTA and FQGNSA. The CDR3 contains 12 residues. V lost 5 bases, J lost 2 bases, and 7 bases lay in between.

The V gene is TRBV9, the J gene TRBJ1-1, with D unresolved. Trimming removed 4 bases at V and 1 base at J, with 8 bases between. Germline CDR1 and CDR2: SGDLS and YYNGEE. The CDR3 covers 13 residues. In DNA, the CDR3 is TGTGCCAGCAGCATACGCAAGAACACTGAAGCTTTCTTT. This codes for CASSIRKNTEAFF. Drawing the rest from reference TRBV9 and TRBJ1-1, the complete variable domain is DSGVTQTPKHLITATGQRVTLRCSPRSGDLSVYWYQQSLDQGLQFLIQYYNGEERAKGNILERFSAQQFPDLHSELNLSSLELGDSALYFCASSIRKNTEAFFGQGTRLTVV.

The V call is TRBV28, the J call TRBJ1-6; D not certain. V lost 3 bases, J lost 9 bases, and 15 bases lay in between. Germline V gene data show CDR1 as MDHEN and CDR2 as SYDVKM. The CDR3 is 15 residues long. Here the CDR3 reads CASSFVQGLGSPLHF. Here the CDR3 DNA reads TGTGCCAGCAGTTTTGTCCAAGGGTTGGGTTCACCCCTCCACTTT.

This clone was seen more than once but under ten times. At the DNA level, this CDR3 is encoded by other sequences in the same sample as well. DNA for the CDR3: TGTGCCAGCAGCCAAGATAGGTTCTCCTACGAGCAGTACTTC. Its translation is CASSQDRFSYEQYF. This chain links TRBV3-1 (or the pseudogene TRBV3-2) with TRBJ2-7; D is unclear. CDR3 size: 14 residues. Germline lookup yields CDR1 LGHDT and CDR2 YNNKEL (reference sequence). The V end lost 0 bases, the J end lost 0 bases, and 6 bases lay between the germline ends.

The chain carries TRBV6-6 and TRBJ1-6, with TRBD1 matching over 8 bases. Germline V gene data show CDR1 as MNHNY and CDR2 as SVGAGI (reference sequence). V was pared by 6 bases and J by 7 bases, with 5 bases of the junction left unmatched. The CDR3 length is 14 residues. CDR3 sequence (DNA): TGTGCCAGCAGCCTGGGACAGGTCAATTCACCCCTCCACTTT. It specifies CASSLGQVNSPLHF.

CDR3 sequence: CASSKNLDSSYNSPLHF. CDR3 bases: TGTGCCAGCAGCAAAAACCTTGACAGCTCCTATAATTCACCCCTCCACTTT. V and J are TRBV6-2 or TRBV6-3 and TRBJ1-6; D is perhaps TRBD1 (5 bases). Deletions cut 6 bases from V and 0 bases from J, with 15 bases between. In germline, CDR1 is MNHEY, CDR2 SVGEGT. The CDR3 is made up of 17 amino acids.

This clone has more than one count but fewer than ten. The chain recombines TRBV4-3 with TRBJ2-1; the D gene is possibly TRBD2 (7 bases). The V end lost 2 bases, the J end lost 7 bases, and 33 bases lay between the germline ends. Germline CDR1 and CDR2: LGHNA and YSLEER. The CDR3 contains 21 residues. The CDR3 nucleotides read TGCGCCAGCAGCCAAATTCCGAGGGGGGGGGCCTTAACGGTCTTGGGTAATGAGCAGTTCTTC. The encoded protein is CASSQIPRGGALTVLGNEQFF.

The rearrangement joins TRBV4-3 to TRBJ2-1; 7 bases are shared with TRBD1. Germline V gene lookup returns CDR1 LGHNA and CDR2 YSLEER. The CDR3 loop spans 14 amino acids. Trimming at V came to 4 bases and at J to 6 bases, leaving 6 bases not matched to a gene. The CDR3 nucleotides read TGCGCCAGCAGCCGCGAAGACAGGGTCAATGAGCAGTTCTTC. Residues: CASSREDRVNEQFF.

This rearrangement joins TRBV11-2 to TRBJ2-7; the match to TRBD1 covers 9 bases. CDR3 size: 15 residues. Germline CDR1 and CDR2: SGHAT and FQNNGV. The trim removed 4 bases at V and 4 bases at J, leaving 8 bases unmatched. The CDR3 region is CASSSRQGVFYEQYF. The CDR3 nucleotides are TGTGCCAGCAGCTCTAGACAGGGGGTTTTTTACGAGCAGTACTTC.

Details on this clone: The junction departs from germline at one end; a sequencing error may be responsible. V usage is TRBV20-1 and J usage is TRBJ1-3; no clear D. The CDR3 contains 11 residues. CDR1 is DFQATT and CDR2 is SNEGSKA in the germline V gene (reference sequence). The DNA of the CDR3 is TGCGGTGCTAACGCTGGAAACACCATATATTTT. Protein product: CGANAGNTIYF.

The chain has TRBV19 and TRBJ1-4; no reliable D call. Germline V CDR1 and CDR2: LNHDA, SQIVND (reference sequence). Trimming left V 6 bases short and J 6 bases short, with 14 bases between. The CDR3 sequence is 14 residues long. In DNA, the CDR3 is TGTGCCAGTAGCCGGACGGCTCGGGATGAAAAACTGTTTTTT. It yields the protein CASSRTARDEKLFF.

V usage is TRBV19 and J usage is TRBJ1-4; no reliable D call. V shed 5 bases and J shed 8 bases, with 18 bases lying between them. The CDR3 contains 15 residues. Germline lookup yields CDR1 LNHDA and CDR2 SQIVND (reference sequence). CDR3 coding DNA: TGTGCCAGTAGTCCAGTCAGTCAATCTGAGGAAAAACTGTTTTTT. Translating gives CASSPVSQSEEKLFF.